The following is a T cell receptor beta chain sequence with its context. This receptor's antigen is unknown. Per-base quality was not reported, and no clone a single base away is much larger than it. These data come from a study of blood T cell repertoires in COVID-19 (dated by TCRdb to about 2020). For the study in its entirety: The collaborator samples originated in the United States, Italy and Spain and spanned the acute and convalescent phases of COVID-19. HLA class I and class II types, where available, came from metadata supplied by the sample provider rather than from assay-based typing. Samples were obtained from the ongoing ImmuneRACE study (first 160 participants) and from over 1,000 subjects provided by 6 global collaborators. Nearly every sample came with metadata listing a de-identified subject ID, COVID-19 status, age in years and sex. Subjects who had been exposed to COVID-19, were actively infected with it, or had recovered from it provided the deeply sampled blood TCRbeta repertoires that made up the dataset. The repertoires were released in a freely available public database meant as a resource for research on the immune response to SARS-CoV-2. The prospective study material was composed of cDNA or gDNA derived from T cells, B-cell-depleted T cells, or PBMCs.

In Seattle, one collaborating source enrolled patients while the infection was active and tracked those patients longitudinally over the course of disease. Collaborating institutions collected whole blood in K2EDTA tubes following their own protocols. For TCRbeta analysis, collaborators shipped samples as frozen whole blood, isolated PBMCs, or DNA extracted from either of those sample types. Beyond this particular receptor, the publication reports: Clinical and demographic metadata were provided uncurated, with the amount varying by source and participant.

TCRbeta CDR3 regions were amplified from genomic DNA using the immunoSEQ Assay, a bias-controlled multiplex PCR. On the study's bioinformatics: The number of nucleated cells in each sample was estimated from the amplification of reference gene primers within the assay. To quantify the absolute abundance of each unique TCRbeta CDR3 rearrangement, sequence reads were collapsed and filtered. Productive Simpson clonality was computed per sample as the square root of Simpson's diversity index over productive rearrangements. TCRdb took this table from immuneACCESS and kept in-frame rearrangements with V and J called. Such tables lack part of the clones; where checked against another copy, unresolved V genes explain under half of the gap, and the rest is unexplained. The V and J calls and clone size were taken over from that table, and D and trimming were inferred from the DNA. The sample table records 200,000 to 250,000 clones; roughly 85% of these occur just once. The ten largest clones add up to 2% to 3% of the sample.

According to the germline V gene, CDR1 reads MGHRA and CDR2 reads YSYEKL. The V and J ends are trimmed by 3 bases and 4 bases, leaving 18 bases between them. From the cysteine through the phenylalanine, the CDR3 covers 16 amino acids. The sequence is cut down to CDR3 DNA, 48 bases in frame from base 1. The source of this sequence is a woman aged 70-85 years with COVID-19, enrolled during active disease. The sequence is built from TRBV4-1 and TRBJ1-2, and possibly TRBD1, on 5 matching bases. Source material: peripheral blood. The bases read TGCGCCAGCAGCCAGCCTATTGCGGGACTGCGCTATGGCTACACCTTC. Translation gives CASSQPIAGLRYGYTF.